Listed here are 17 T cell receptor beta chains from one sample, sequenced in a study of blood T cells in healthy people across ages. With a J-beta primer mix and a sample-barcoded 5' primer, a second PCR ran about 6 to 11 cycles. TCRdb redid the calling of the 5' RACE reads with MiXCR, one entry per CDR3 protein. The data show more than 750,000 distinct CDR3 sequences, with almost 30% seen just once and roughly a tenth held by the top ten. These sequences were also reported in another study, on T cells of mothers and their children.

The sequenced sample was blood. The source of these receptors is a woman aged 40 to 50 in good health.

J is TRBJ1-2 and V is TRBV27; D uncertain. Germline CDR1 MNHEY, CDR2 SMNVEV (reference sequence). Trimming stripped 7 bases from V and 0 bases from J, with 12 bases between. The length of the CDR3 is 14 residues. This CDR3 reads CASTSRGPNYGYTF. In DNA form, the CDR3 reads TGTGCCAGCACCTCCCGAGGTCCTAACTATGGCTACACCTTC.

Many counts were recorded for this clonotype. J is TRBJ2-7 and V is TRBV28; D is unclear. Germline CDR1 is MDHEN and CDR2 is SYDVKM. V lost 4 bases, J lost 0 bases, and 10 bases lay in between. CDR3 length: 14 amino acids. The CDR3, as DNA: TGTGCCAGCAGTTGGGCGGACGGCTCCTACGAGCAGTACTTC. It translates to CASSWADGSYEQYF. The whole variable domain, remainder taken from reference TRBV28 and TRBJ2-7, is DVKVTQSSRYLVKRTGEKVFLECVQDMDHENMFWYRQDPGLGLRLIYFSYDVKMKEKGDIPEGYSVSREKKERFSLILESASTNQTSMYLCASSWADGSYEQYFGPGTRLTVT.

In its sample, this clonotype was seen many times. V and J are TRBV24-1 and TRBJ2-3; TRBD2 matches at 9 bases. This CDR3 region has 16 residues. Trimming removed 4 bases from V and 2 bases from J; junction bases left unmatched: 6. Per the germline V gene, CDR1 is KGHDR and CDR2 is SFDVKD. CDR3 DNA: TGTGCCACCAGTGACTATAGCGGGGGCCACACAGATACGCAGTATTTT. Protein sequence: CATSDYSGGHTDTQYF.

This clonotype occurred a few times. This chain uses TRBV27 with TRBJ2-6; D is perhaps TRBD1 or TRBD2 (6 bases each). This CDR3 has 16 residues. CDR1 MNHEY and CDR2 SMNVEV come from the germline V gene (reference sequence). V was cut by 6 bases and J by 1 base, with 13 bases left in between. CDR3 residues: CASRRGESSGANVLTF. The CDR3, as DNA: TGTGCCAGCAGGAGGGGGGAATCATCTGGGGCCAACGTCCTGACTTTC.

Points on this clonotype: A much bigger clone sits one base away, suggesting this may be a read error. The CDR3 DNA sequence: TGTGTCAGCAGCCCCCTTAGGACAGGCCGCTCCTACGAGCAGTACTTC. Protein product: CVSSPLRTGRSYEQYF. The chain joins TRBV14 to TRBJ2-7, with 7 bases that match TRBD1. This CDR3 spans 16 amino acids. Germline values: CDR1 SGHDN, CDR2 FVKESK. The full variable domain, with the rest looked up from reference TRBV14 and TRBJ2-7, is EAGVTQFPSHSVIEKGQTVTLRCDPISGHDNLYWYRRVMGKEIKFLLHFVKESKQDESGMPNNRFLAERTGGTYSTLKVQPAELEDSGVYFCVSSPLRTGRSYEQYFGPGTRLTVT.

This clonotype was recorded at least ten times. The rearrangement joins TRBV10-3 to TRBJ1-2; D call uncertain. Germline loops: CDR1 ENHRY, CDR2 SYGVKD. V lost 4 bases and J 3 bases, leaving 12 bases between the germline ends. The CDR3 is 14 residues long. Here the CDR3 DNA reads TGTGCCATCAGTGTGGGGATGCTAGACTATGGCTACACCTTC. Its protein is CAISVGMLDYGYTF.

This chain uses TRBV11-2 with TRBJ1-4; unclear D gene. This CDR3 spans 12 amino acids. The germline V and J ends were trimmed by 0 bases and 7 bases, with 3 bases remaining between them. CDR1 SGHAT and CDR2 FQNNGV come from the germline V gene. The CDR3 DNA follows: TGTGCCAGCAGCTTAGAGTTTGAAAAACTGTTTTTT. Amino acid sequence: CASSLEFEKLFF.

In this sample, this clonotype turned up many times. The chain couples TRBV10-3 to TRBJ1-2, with 9 positions matching TRBD1. The J segment lost 5 bases and the V segment lost 6 bases, leaving 7 bases of the junction unmatched. The CDR3 has 14 amino acids. CDR1 and CDR2 from the germline V gene are ENHRY and SYGVKD. The CDR3 DNA follows: TGTGCCATCAGCGCGGGACAGGGCGGTTATGGCTACACCTTC. Amino acids: CAISAGQGGYGYTF.

This clonotype has a count of ten or more. The V call is TRBV2, the J call TRBJ2-1, with 11 bases lining up with TRBD2. The V gene end was trimmed by 5 bases and the J gene end by 0 bases; junction bases not matched to a gene: 6. The CDR3 loop spans 17 amino acids. Germline assignment: CDR1 SNHLY and CDR2 FYNNEI. CDR3 loop: CASSSISGGASYNEQFF. DNA for the CDR3: TGTGCCAGCAGTAGCATTAGCGGGGGGGCCTCCTACAATGAGCAGTTCTTC. Looking up the rest from reference TRBV2 and TRBJ2-1 gives the full variable domain: EPEVTQTPSHQVTQMGQEVILRCVPISNHLYFYWYRQILGQKVEFLVSFYNNEISEKSEIFDDQFSVERPDGSNFTLKIRSTKLEDSAMYFCASSSISGGASYNEQFFGPGTRLTVL.

This chain joins TRBV28 and TRBJ2-5, with 12 bases aligning to TRBD2. Germline values: CDR1 MDHEN, CDR2 SYDVKM. V was pared by 4 bases and J by 2 bases, with 8 bases of the junction left unmatched. The CDR3 is made up of 17 amino acids. CDR3 amino acids: CASSSWTSGAVQETQYF. The CDR3 DNA reads as TGTGCCAGCAGTTCTTGGACTAGCGGGGCAGTGCAAGAGACCCAGTACTTC.

This clonotype was observed a handful of times. This chain connects TRBV5-1 to TRBJ2-3; D is possibly TRBD1 or TRBD2 (7 bases each). Trimming removed 4 bases at V and 5 bases at J, with 17 bases between. This CDR3 has 15 amino acids. In germline, CDR1 is SGHRS, CDR2 YFSETQ. The CDR3 loop is CASSLGQWGGDTQYF. The CDR3 nucleotides are TGCGCCAGCAGCCTGGGACAGTGGGGGGGAGATACGCAGTATTTT.

The rearrangement uses TRBV7-2 and TRBJ2-3; 8 bases agree with TRBD1. The J segment lost 2 bases and the V segment lost 3 bases, leaving 7 bases of the junction unmatched. The CDR3 runs 16 residues. Germline V CDR1 and CDR2: SGHTA, FQGNSA. The CDR3 reads CASSFRQGRPTDTQYF. The DNA for the CDR3 is TGTGCCAGCAGCTTCCGACAGGGGAGGCCCACAGATACGCAGTATTTT.

Here the CDR3 DNA reads TGTGCCAGCTCATCCTACGTACTAGCGGGGGGACGCTACAATGAGCAGTACTTC. Its protein is CASSSYVLAGGRYNEQYF. The rearrangement uses TRBV18 and TRBJ2-5, with 12 bases aligning to TRBD2. V was clipped by 5 bases and J by 11 bases; unmatched bases: 21. The germline gives CDR1 KGHSH, CDR2 LQKENI. This CDR3 is built from 18 residues. Looking up the rest from reference TRBV18 and TRBJ2-5 gives the full variable domain: NAGVMQNPRHLVRRRGQEARLRCSPMKGHSHVYWYRQLPEEGLKFMVYLQKENIIDESGMPKERFSAEFPKEGPSILRIQQVVRGDSAAYFCASSSYVLAGGRYNEQYFGPGTRLLVL.

This clonotype was detected only a few times. The rearrangement joins TRBV6-1 to TRBJ2-1, with a tentative D call TRBD2 (6 bases). Trimming removed 2 bases at V and 5 bases at J, with 10 bases between. The V gene's germline CDR1 is MNHNS and CDR2 SASEGT. The length of the CDR3 is 14 residues. The chain's CDR3 is CASSEIWGDNEQFF. The CDR3 region has the DNA TGTGCCAGCAGTGAAATCTGGGGGGACAATGAGCAGTTCTTC.

The V and J genes are TRBV12-3 or TRBV12-4 and TRBJ1-1, with 7 bases fitting TRBD1. Losses at the gene ends were 7 bases for V and 4 bases for J; bases not matched to a gene: 12. This CDR3 spans 15 amino acids. The CDR3 is CASTLTGPLSTEAFF. CDR3 nucleotide sequence: TGTGCCAGCACCTTGACAGGGCCACTGAGCACTGAAGCTTTCTTT.

CDR3 loop: CASSPRGEIDTQYF. CDR3 in DNA: TGTGCCAGCAGCCCAAGAGGGGAGATAGATACGCAGTATTTT. V and J are TRBV7-2 and TRBJ2-3; possibly TRBD1 or TRBD2 for D (5 bases each). Germline loops: CDR1 SGHTA, CDR2 FQGNSA. Trimming pared 5 bases from V and 5 bases from J, leaving 14 bases between. This CDR3 comprises 14 residues.

This sequence joins TRBV3-1 and TRBJ2-7; D could derive from TRBD1 or TRBD2 (5 bases each). The end of the DNA fits TRBJ2-5 better, so the J call may be wrong. The CDR3 runs 15 residues. In germline, CDR1 is LGHDT, CDR2 YNNKEL (reference sequence). The chain's CDR3 is CASSQASEGIRTQYF. In nucleotides, the CDR3 is TGTGCCAGCAGCCAAGCCTCCGAGGGGATAAGGACCCAGTACTTC.